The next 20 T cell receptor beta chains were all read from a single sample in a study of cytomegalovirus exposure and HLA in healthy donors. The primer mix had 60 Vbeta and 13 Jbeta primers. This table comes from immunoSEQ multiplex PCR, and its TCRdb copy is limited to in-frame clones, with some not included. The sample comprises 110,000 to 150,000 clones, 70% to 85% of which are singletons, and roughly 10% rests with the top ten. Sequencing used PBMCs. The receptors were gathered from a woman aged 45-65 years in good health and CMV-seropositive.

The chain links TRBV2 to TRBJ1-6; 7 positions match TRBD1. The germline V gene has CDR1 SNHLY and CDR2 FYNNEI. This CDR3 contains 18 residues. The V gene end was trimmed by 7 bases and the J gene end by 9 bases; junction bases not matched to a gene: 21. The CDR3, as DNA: TGTGCCAGCAATTTCCCCGAGTCGACAGGGTGGTATGTTTCACCCCTCCACTTT. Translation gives CASNFPESTGWYVSPLHF.

As DNA, the CDR3 is TGTGCCTGGAGTTCAGAGGAGGGGGCAGGTACAGATACGCAGTATTTT. Amino acids: CAWSSEEGAGTDTQYF. The V and J genes are TRBV30 and TRBJ2-3; possibly TRBD1 for D (7 bases). Per germline, CDR1 GTSNPN and CDR2 SVGIG (reference sequence). Trimming removed 2 bases at V and 3 bases at J, with 18 bases between. This CDR3 has 16 residues.

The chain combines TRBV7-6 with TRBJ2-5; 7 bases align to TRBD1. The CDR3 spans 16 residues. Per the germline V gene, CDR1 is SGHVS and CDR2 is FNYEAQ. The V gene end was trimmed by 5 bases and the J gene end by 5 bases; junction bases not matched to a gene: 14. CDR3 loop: CASSPSGDRAWETQYF. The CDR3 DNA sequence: TGTGCCAGCAGCCCCAGTGGAGACAGGGCCTGGGAGACCCAGTACTTC.

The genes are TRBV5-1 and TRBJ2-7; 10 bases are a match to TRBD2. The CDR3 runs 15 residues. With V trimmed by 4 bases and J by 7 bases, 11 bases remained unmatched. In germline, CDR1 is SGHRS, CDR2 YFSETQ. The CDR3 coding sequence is TGCGCCAGCAGCCTAACCGGGACTAGCGAAGGGGAGCAGTACTTC. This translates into CASSLTGTSEGEQYF.

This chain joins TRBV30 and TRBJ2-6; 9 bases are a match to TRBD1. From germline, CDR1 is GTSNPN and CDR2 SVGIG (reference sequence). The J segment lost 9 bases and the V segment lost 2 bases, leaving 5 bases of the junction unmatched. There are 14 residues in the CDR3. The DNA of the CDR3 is TGTGCCTGGAGTCGGACAGGGGAGGGCAACGTCCTGACTTTC. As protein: CAWSRTGEGNVLTF.

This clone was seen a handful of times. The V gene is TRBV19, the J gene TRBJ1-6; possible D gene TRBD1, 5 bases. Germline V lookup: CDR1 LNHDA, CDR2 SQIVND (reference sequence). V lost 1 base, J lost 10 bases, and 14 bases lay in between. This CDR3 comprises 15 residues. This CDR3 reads CASSIAGGEASPLHF. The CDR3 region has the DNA TGTGCCAGTAGTATAGCGGGAGGGGAAGCATCACCCCTCCACTTT.

CDR3 amino acids: CASSPDRSYGYTF. In nucleotides, the CDR3 is TGTGCCAGCTCACCGGACAGGTCCTATGGCTACACCTTC. V gene TRBV18 combines with J gene TRBJ1-2; TRBD1 matches 7 bases. The CDR3 length is 13 residues. CDR1 KGHSH and CDR2 LQKENI come from the germline V gene. Trimming removed 3 bases from V and 4 bases from J; junction bases left unmatched: 2.

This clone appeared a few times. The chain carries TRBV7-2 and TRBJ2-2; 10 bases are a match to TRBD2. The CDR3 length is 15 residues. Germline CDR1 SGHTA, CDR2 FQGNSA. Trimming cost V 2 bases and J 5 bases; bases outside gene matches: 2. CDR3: CASSLTAGGTGELFF. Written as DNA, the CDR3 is TGTGCCAGCAGCTTAACAGCGGGGGGGACCGGGGAGCTGTTTTTT. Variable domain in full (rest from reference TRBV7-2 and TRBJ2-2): GAGVSQSPSNKVTEKGKDVELRCDPISGHTALYWYRQSLGQGLEFLIYFQGNSAPDKSGLPSDRFSAERTGGSVSTLTIQRTQQEDSAVYLCASSLTAGGTGELFFGEGSRLTVL.

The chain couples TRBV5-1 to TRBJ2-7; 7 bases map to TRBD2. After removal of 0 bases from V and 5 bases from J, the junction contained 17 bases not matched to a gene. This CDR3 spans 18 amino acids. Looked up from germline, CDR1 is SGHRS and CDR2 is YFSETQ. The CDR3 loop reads CASSLGRLSGAAIDEQYF. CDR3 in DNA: TGCGCCAGCAGCTTGGGACGACTGAGCGGGGCGGCAATAGACGAGCAGTACTTC. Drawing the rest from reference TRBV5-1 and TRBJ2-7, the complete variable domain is KAGVTQTPRYLIKTRGQQVTLSCSPISGHRSVSWYQQTPGQGLQFLFEYFSETQRNKGNFPGRFSGRQFSNSRSEMNVSTLELGDSALYLCASSLGRLSGAAIDEQYFGPGTRLTVT.

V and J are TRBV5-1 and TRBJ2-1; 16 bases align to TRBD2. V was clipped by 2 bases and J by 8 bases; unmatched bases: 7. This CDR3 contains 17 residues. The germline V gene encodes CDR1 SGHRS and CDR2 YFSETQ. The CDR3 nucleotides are TGCGCCAGCAGCTTAGGGACTAGCGGGGGGGCCTCGGATGAGCAGTTCTTC. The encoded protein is CASSLGTSGGASDEQFF.

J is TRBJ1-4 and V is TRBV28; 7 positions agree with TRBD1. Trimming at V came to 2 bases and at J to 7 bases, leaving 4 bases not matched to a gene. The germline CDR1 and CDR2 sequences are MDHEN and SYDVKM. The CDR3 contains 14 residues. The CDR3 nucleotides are TGTGCCAGCAGTTTAGAAGGGGGCGGTGAAAAACTGTTTTTT. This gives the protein CASSLEGGGEKLFF.

The CDR3 spells CASRPGGALNTEAFF. DNA for the CDR3: TGTGCCAGCCGACCCGGGGGGGCTCTCAACACTGAAGCTTTCTTT. This chain links TRBV2 with TRBJ1-1; D may be TRBD1 (6 bases). V was trimmed by 8 bases and J by 2 bases, leaving 18 bases between them. Germline values: CDR1 SNHLY, CDR2 FYNNEI. This CDR3 has 15 residues.

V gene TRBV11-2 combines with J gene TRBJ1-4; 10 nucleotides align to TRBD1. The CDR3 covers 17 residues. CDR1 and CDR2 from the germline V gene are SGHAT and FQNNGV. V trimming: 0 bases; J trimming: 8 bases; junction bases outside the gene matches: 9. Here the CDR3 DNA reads TGTGCCAGCAGCTTAGAAGCTTCCGGGACAGGGGACGAAAAACTGTTTTTT. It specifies CASSLEASGTGDEKLFF.

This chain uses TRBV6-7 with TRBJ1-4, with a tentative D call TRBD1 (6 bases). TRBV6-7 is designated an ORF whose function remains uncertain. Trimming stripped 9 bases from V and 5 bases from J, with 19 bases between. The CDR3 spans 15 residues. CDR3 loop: CARLIQGPLNEKLFF. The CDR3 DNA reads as TGTGCCAGACTAATCCAGGGGCCCCTGAATGAAAAACTGTTTTTT.

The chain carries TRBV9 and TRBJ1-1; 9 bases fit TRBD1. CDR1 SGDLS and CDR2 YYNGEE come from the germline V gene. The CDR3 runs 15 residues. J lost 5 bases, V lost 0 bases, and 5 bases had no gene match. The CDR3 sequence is CASSVAGTGRTEAFF. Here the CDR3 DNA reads TGTGCCAGCAGCGTAGCTGGGACAGGGCGTACTGAAGCTTTCTTT.

The CDR3 coding sequence is TGTGCCAGCAGCCCTGGGACAGGGGGCAGGGTTGACATTCAGTACTTC. Translated, it gives CASSPGTGGRVDIQYF. The chain couples TRBV7-9 to TRBJ2-4; the match to TRBD1 covers 12 bases. CDR1 is SEHNR, CDR2 FQNEAQ, per germline (reference sequence). Germline trimming cut 5 bases from V and 8 bases from J; bases unmatched to any gene: 10. The CDR3 contains 16 residues. Variable domain in full (rest from reference TRBV7-9 and TRBJ2-4): DTGVSQNPRHKITKRGQNVTFRCDPISEHNRLYWYRQTLGQGPEFLTYFQNEAQLEKSRLLSDRFSAERPKGSFSTLEIQRTEQGDSAMYLCASSPGTGGRVDIQYFGAGTRLSVL.

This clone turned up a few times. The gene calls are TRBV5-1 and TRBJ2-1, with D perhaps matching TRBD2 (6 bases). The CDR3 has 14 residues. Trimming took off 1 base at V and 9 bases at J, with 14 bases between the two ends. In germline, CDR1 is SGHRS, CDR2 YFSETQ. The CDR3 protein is CASSLTWDSGEQFF. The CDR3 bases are TGCGCCAGCAGCTTGACCTGGGACTCCGGTGAGCAGTTCTTC.

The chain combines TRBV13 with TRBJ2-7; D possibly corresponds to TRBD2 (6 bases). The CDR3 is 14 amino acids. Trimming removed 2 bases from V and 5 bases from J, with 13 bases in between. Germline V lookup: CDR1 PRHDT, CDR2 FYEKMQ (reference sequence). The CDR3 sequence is CASSLMGGAHEQYF. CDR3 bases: TGTGCCAGCAGCTTAATGGGGGGTGCGCACGAGCAGTACTTC. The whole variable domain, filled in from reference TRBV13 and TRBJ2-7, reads AAGVIQSPRHLIKEKRETATLKCYPIPRHDTVYWYQQGPGQDPQFLISFYEKMQSDKGSIPDRFSAQQFSDYHSELNMSSLELGDSALYFCASSLMGGAHEQYFGPGTRLTVT.

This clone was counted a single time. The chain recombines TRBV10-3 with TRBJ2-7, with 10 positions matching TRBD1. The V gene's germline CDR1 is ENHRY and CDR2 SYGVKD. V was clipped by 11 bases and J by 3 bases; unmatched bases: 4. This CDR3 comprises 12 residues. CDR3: CAGGTGDYEQYF. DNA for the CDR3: TGTGCCGGAGGGACAGGGGACTACGAGCAGTACTTC.

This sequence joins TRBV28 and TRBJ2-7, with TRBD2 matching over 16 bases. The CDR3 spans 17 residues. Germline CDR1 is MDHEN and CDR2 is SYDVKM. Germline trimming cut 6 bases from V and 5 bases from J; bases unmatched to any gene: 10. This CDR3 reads CASRSGTSGGAKNEQYF. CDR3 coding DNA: TGTGCCAGCAGATCCGGGACTAGCGGGGGGGCGAAAAACGAGCAGTACTTC. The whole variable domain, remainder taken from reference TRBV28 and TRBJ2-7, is DVKVTQSSRYLVKRTGEKVFLECVQDMDHENMFWYRQDPGLGLRLIYFSYDVKMKEKGDIPEGYSVSREKKERFSLILESASTNQTSMYLCASRSGTSGGAKNEQYFGPGTRLTVT.